What follows are 28 T cell receptor beta chains derived from one specimen sequenced in a study of OX40 agonist ivuxolimab in advanced cancers. Measured with immunoSEQ multiplex PCR; TCRdb has only the in-frame clones, and not every one. The sample has about 62,000 clones; 70% to 90% are singletons. The sequences come from CD4+ or CD8+ T cells sorted from blood, collected in a trial of the OX40 agonist ivuxolimab. The receptors come from an adult with an advanced solid tumor such as melanoma, head and neck, liver or kidney cancer.

The chain links TRBV11-2 to TRBJ1-3; TRBD1 aligns across 9 bases. The V gene end was trimmed by 5 bases and the J gene end by 4 bases; junction bases not matched to a gene: 9. CDR3 length: 16 residues. The germline V gene has CDR1 SGHAT and CDR2 FQNNGV. In nucleotides, the CDR3 is TGTGCCAGCAGCCCCAGGGACAGGGTGGCGGGAAACACCATATATTTT. Translating gives CASSPRDRVAGNTIYF.

The V and J genes are TRBV7-8 and TRBJ2-2; 12 bases align to TRBD2. In germline, CDR1 is SGHVS, CDR2 FQNEAQ. Trimming at V came to 0 bases and at J to 6 bases, leaving 8 bases not matched to a gene. The CDR3 loop spans 18 amino acids. CDR3 DNA sequence: TGTGCCAGCAGCTTAGCCACCGGACTAGCGGGGACCCCCGGGGAGCTGTTTTTT. This codes for CASSLATGLAGTPGELFF.

The rearrangement joins TRBV11-2 to TRBJ2-7; D uncertain. The CDR3 is made up of 14 amino acids. Trimming took off 0 bases at V and 4 bases at J, with 10 bases between the two ends. Germline V gives CDR1 SGHAT, CDR2 FQNNGV. The CDR3 is CASSLEAVSYEQYF. As DNA, the CDR3 is TGTGCCAGCAGCTTAGAGGCCGTTTCTTACGAGCAGTACTTC.

This clone was seen only once. The chain employs TRBV5-1 and TRBJ1-4, with 12 bases that match TRBD1. Germline V lookup: CDR1 SGHRS, CDR2 YFSETQ. This CDR3 comprises 16 residues. V shed 1 base, J shed 8 bases, and the junction held 6 bases outside the gene matches. The CDR3 loop reads CASSLSGQGAGEKLFF. DNA for the CDR3: TGCGCCAGCAGCTTGTCGGGACAGGGGGCGGGGGAAAAACTGTTTTTT. The whole variable domain, remainder taken from reference TRBV5-1 and TRBJ1-4, is KAGVTQTPRYLIKTRGQQVTLSCSPISGHRSVSWYQQTPGQGLQFLFEYFSETQRNKGNFPGRFSGRQFSNSRSEMNVSTLELGDSALYLCASSLSGQGAGEKLFFGSGTQLSVL.

V usage is TRBV28 and J usage is TRBJ2-1; 12 bases are shared with TRBD2. Germline assignment: CDR1 MDHEN and CDR2 SYDVKM. Trimming cost V 4 bases and J 0 bases; bases outside gene matches: 4. CDR3 length: 17 residues. CDR3 sequence: CASSSSGRGGSYNEQFF. The CDR3 nucleotides are TGTGCCAGCAGTTCTAGCGGGAGGGGAGGCTCCTACAATGAGCAGTTCTTC.

CDR3 residues: CASSVGGDSKSPLHF. DNA for the CDR3: TGTGCCAGCAGCGTAGGAGGGGACAGTAAATCACCCCTCCACTTT. V is TRBV9 and J is TRBJ1-6; the match to TRBD1 covers 7 bases. V dropped 0 bases and J dropped 10; count of bases not matched to a gene: 7. The CDR3 contains 15 residues. The germline V gene has CDR1 SGDLS and CDR2 YYNGEE.

V usage is TRBV7-9 and J usage is TRBJ2-7; the match to TRBD2 covers 7 bases. V lost 3 bases and J lost 5; bases outside the gene matches: 7. The germline V gene encodes CDR1 SEHNR and CDR2 FQNEAQ (reference sequence). This CDR3 is built from 14 residues. The CDR3 here is CASSFGGGNDEQYF. The CDR3 DNA reads TGTGCCAGCAGCTTCGGCGGGGGAAACGACGAGCAGTACTTC.

The gene calls are TRBV28 and TRBJ2-5, with 9 nucleotides matching TRBD1. CDR3 size: 15 residues. CDR1 is MDHEN and CDR2 is SYDVKM in the germline V gene. J lost 3 bases, V lost 2 bases, and 4 bases had no gene match. The CDR3 sequence: CASSLRGTGKETQYF. DNA of the CDR3: TGTGCCAGCAGTTTAAGGGGGACAGGGAAAGAGACCCAGTACTTC.

This rearrangement joins TRBV19 to TRBJ2-1, with 10 nucleotides matching TRBD1. The CDR3 extends over 15 amino acids. Trimming took 3 bases from V and 10 from J; bases not matched to a gene: 9. The germline V gene has CDR1 LNHDA and CDR2 SQIVND (reference sequence). The DNA for the CDR3 is TGTGCCAGTAGTATCTCAAGACAGGGGGCATCGGAGCAGTTCTTC. This codes for CASSISRQGASEQFF.

The rearrangement uses TRBV6-5 and TRBJ1-4; D is perhaps TRBD1 (5 bases). Germline assignment: CDR1 MNHEY and CDR2 SVGAGI. The CDR3 length is 12 residues. The V end lost 4 bases, the J end lost 14 bases, and 14 bases lay between the germline ends. CDR3 residues: CASSSEDRDLFF. Written as DNA, the CDR3 is TGTGCCAGCAGTTCCGAAGACCGGGACCTGTTTTTT.

This clone has just one count. The conserved phenylalanine or tryptophan is not found at the CDR3 terminus, so this likely reflects a read error. The DNA is omitted, as the CDR3 cannot be located on it reliably, and the CDR3 follows TCRdb's listing. This sequence joins TRBV10-3 and TRBJ2-7. From germline, CDR1 is ENHRY and CDR2 SYGVKD. The CDR3 is 14 amino acids long, termini counted. The CDR3 here is CAISEPETPAARSL.

The chain has TRBV5-1 and TRBJ2-5; D is unclear. CDR1 is SGHRS, CDR2 YFSETQ, per germline. Trimming removed 5 bases at V and 5 bases at J, with 13 bases between. The CDR3 consists of 13 residues. CDR3 in amino acids: CASRVNSGETQYF. The CDR3 region has the DNA TGCGCCAGCAGAGTGAACTCCGGGGAGACCCAGTACTTC.

V gene TRBV7-9 combines with J gene TRBJ1-1; D remains ambiguous. V dropped 3 bases and J dropped 4 bases, with 3 bases sitting between them. The CDR3 runs 11 residues. The germline V gene has CDR1 SEHNR and CDR2 FQNEAQ (reference sequence). The DNA of the CDR3 is TGTGCCAGCAGCTTGATCACTGAAGCTTTCTTT. The encoded protein is CASSLITEAFF.

This rearrangement joins TRBV11-2 to TRBJ2-7, with D possibly being TRBD1 (5 bases). V was trimmed by 5 bases and J by 3 bases, leaving 11 bases between them. Germline CDR1 reads SGHAT; CDR2 reads FQNNGV. CDR3 size: 13 residues. CDR3 sequence (DNA): TGTGCCAGCAGCCTTGGGGCAAGCTACGAGCAGTACTTC. Translation gives CASSLGASYEQYF.

V usage is TRBV19 and J usage is TRBJ2-1; the match to TRBD2 covers 8 bases. The germline gives CDR1 LNHDA, CDR2 SQIVND (reference sequence). The trim removed 2 bases at V and 7 bases at J, leaving 4 bases unmatched. The CDR3 is 14 amino acids. The DNA for the CDR3 is TGTGCCAGTAGTATACAACTAGCGGCTAATGAGCAGTTCTTC. It specifies CASSIQLAANEQFF.

The V and J genes are TRBV20-1 and TRBJ2-7; D unresolved. Trimming left V 0 bases short and J 5 bases short, with 5 bases between. The CDR3 covers 11 residues. Germline CDR1 and CDR2: DFQATT and SNEGSKA (reference sequence). The chain's CDR3 is CSARDQHEQYF. In nucleotides, the CDR3 is TGCAGTGCTAGAGATCAACACGAGCAGTACTTC.

This chain uses TRBV6-1 with TRBJ2-2; D might be TRBD1 (6 bases). This CDR3 is built from 13 residues. V was shortened by 9 bases and J by 1 base, with 9 bases between the two germline ends. Germline loops: CDR1 MNHNS, CDR2 SASEGT. The CDR3 region is CASLQGNTGELFF. As DNA, the CDR3 is TGTGCCAGTTTACAGGGGAACACCGGGGAGCTGTTTTTT.

The chain employs TRBV19 and TRBJ2-1; D might be TRBD1 (6 bases). CDR1 and CDR2 (germline): LNHDA, SQIVND (reference sequence). This CDR3 has 13 amino acids. Trimming cost V 4 bases and J 6 bases, with 10 bases left between them. CDR3: CASSTSGANEQFF. The CDR3 nucleotides read TGTGCCAGTAGTACCTCAGGGGCCAATGAGCAGTTCTTC.

The chain is built from TRBV19 and TRBJ2-7; TRBD1 matches 8 bases. Germline V gene sequence: CDR1 LNHDA, CDR2 SQIVND (reference sequence). CDR3 length equals 13 residues. Trimming cost V 7 bases and J 5 bases; bases outside gene matches: 7. CDR3 DNA sequence: TGTGCCAGTACCACCGGACAGGGCCACGAGCAGTACTTC. This sequence encodes CASTTGQGHEQYF.

The sample holds a few counts of this clone. V is TRBV4-1 and J is TRBJ2-3, with D tentatively TRBD2 (6 bases). Per germline, CDR1 MGHRA and CDR2 YSYEKL. The V and J ends lost 3 bases and 4 bases respectively, with 11 bases between them. There are 14 residues in the CDR3. The CDR3 DNA reads TGCGCCAGCAGCCACCTGGGGGAGGCAGATACGCAGTATTTT. It yields the protein CASSHLGEADTQYF.

This chain connects TRBV30 to TRBJ2-7, with TRBD2 identical over 10 bases. The CDR3 spans 13 residues. Germline lookup yields CDR1 GTSNPN and CDR2 SVGIG (reference sequence). Losses at the gene ends were 2 bases for V and 6 bases for J; bases not matched to a gene: 4. The CDR3 DNA is TGTGCCTGGAGTCAGGCTAGCGGGGGCGAGCAGTACTTC. Translating gives CAWSQASGGEQYF.

The chain couples TRBV2 to TRBJ2-3; D may be TRBD2 (6 bases). From germline, CDR1 is SNHLY and CDR2 FYNNEI. CDR3 length equals 23 residues. The V and J ends lost 6 bases and 8 bases respectively, with 45 bases between them. CDR3 protein: CASSRESDWGISPNEPLAGTQYF. CDR3 sequence (DNA): TGTGCCAGCAGCCGGGAGTCAGATTGGGGGATATCACCCAATGAACCTCTGGCGGGTACGCAGTATTTT.

This sequence joins TRBV5-1 and TRBJ2-7, with 10 positions matching TRBD1. J lost 2 bases, V lost 1 base, and 3 bases had no gene match. CDR1 and CDR2 (germline): SGHRS, YFSETQ. The CDR3 has 15 amino acids. The CDR3 DNA reads as TGCGCCAGCAGCTTGACAGGACAGGGGGCCTACGAGCAGTACTTC. Protein sequence: CASSLTGQGAYEQYF. Together with reference TRBV5-1 and TRBJ2-7, the CDR3 gives the full variable domain: KAGVTQTPRYLIKTRGQQVTLSCSPISGHRSVSWYQQTPGQGLQFLFEYFSETQRNKGNFPGRFSGRQFSNSRSEMNVSTLELGDSALYLCASSLTGQGAYEQYFGPGTRLTVT.

The chain carries TRBV10-1 and TRBJ2-7, with D hard to call. The CDR3 length is 15 residues. Looked up from germline, CDR1 is WNHNN and CDR2 is SYGVQD (reference sequence). V gave up 2 bases and J gave up 5 bases, with 16 bases separating them. CDR3 sequence: CASSEEHSDAHEQYF. CDR3 DNA sequence: TGCGCCAGCAGTGAGGAACATTCTGACGCCCACGAGCAGTACTTC.

The chain couples TRBV6-6 to TRBJ2-7, with TRBD1 matching over 11 bases. The V gene end was trimmed by 6 bases and the J gene end by 3 bases; junction bases not matched to a gene: 7. CDR1 is MNHNY, CDR2 SVGAGI, per germline (reference sequence). The CDR3 is made up of 15 amino acids. CDR3 nucleotides: TGTGCCAGCAGCCCCGGGACAGGGGGTCGCTACGAGCAGTACTTC. This encodes CASSPGTGGRYEQYF.

The chain joins TRBV28 to TRBJ1-2; no clear D. With 7 bases removed from V and 4 bases from J, the gap between germline ends came to 22 bases. This CDR3 has 16 amino acids. CDR1 is MDHEN, CDR2 SYDVKM, per germline. CDR3 coding DNA: TGTGCCAGCACCGATCCGAACCCCTCGGAGGTCTATGGCTACACCTTC. Translated: CASTDPNPSEVYGYTF.

This chain uses TRBV28 with TRBJ1-2, with TRBD1 as a possible D gene (5 bases). Trimming removed 3 bases at V and 6 bases at J, with 17 bases between. This CDR3 comprises 15 residues. CDR1 is MDHEN and CDR2 is SYDVKM in the germline V gene. For the CDR3, the DNA is TGTGCCAGCAGTTTTTTCGTCCAGGGATGGGATGGCTACACCTTC. Protein product: CASSFFVQGWDGYTF.

This clone was recorded only once. V gene TRBV10-3 combines with J gene TRBJ2-7, with unresolved D. This CDR3 is 12 amino acids long. V was trimmed by 5 bases and J by 12 bases, leaving 17 bases between them. Germline V gene lookup returns CDR1 ENHRY and CDR2 SYGVKD. The CDR3 nucleotides are TGTGCCATCAGTCCCCCAGTAGGAGTTCCGTACTTC. Protein: CAISPPVGVPYF.